This TCR beta chain was observed in a study of shared clonotypes between healthy human individuals. Study background: Used for every donor were three CD4 naive, three CD4 memory, two CD8 naive and one CD8 memory plate.

For sorted subsets, about 0.2 ug DNA per replicate equaled approximately 32,000 T cell genomes. Original processing notes: ImmunoSEQ gave junction-only sequences without quality scores, so filtering differed. Some clones are missing from TCRdb's copy, which holds only in-frame ones; the method was immunoSEQ multiplex PCR. V and J calls and clone size are copied from that table; D and trimming were computed from the DNA. The data contain some 1,900,000 clones, approximately 94% of them singletons. CDR1 is SEHNR and CDR2 is FQNEAQ in the germline V gene (reference sequence). CDR3 length: 13 residues. V was cut by 0 bases and J by 4 bases, with 6 bases left in between. CD45RO-negative, CCR7-positively selected cells formed the naive CD8 fraction, excluding terminally differentiated effector memory CD45RA+ cells. Donors included only healthy HIV-negative adults lacking recent acute infections or vaccinations.

The chain links TRBV7-9 to TRBJ2-5; the D is unclear. This clonotype was sampled from a man aged 18 to 35 in good health. The sample comprised naive CD8+ T cells sorted from blood. The CDR3 spells CASSLALGETQYF. The CDR3 bases are TGTGCCAGCAGCTTAGCGCTCGGAGAGACCCAGTACTTC.